The rows below give T cell receptor beta chains drawn from one sample of a study of blood T cell repertoires in COVID-19. TCRdb's copy holds only in-frame clones and misses some; the assay was immunoSEQ multiplex PCR. Found here are 95,000 to 150,000 clones, more than 70% of them singletons; the top ten hold 3.2%. Sequenced input: peripheral blood. Source of these receptors: a woman older than 75 with COVID-19, enrolled during active disease. The CDR3 runs from the conserved cysteine through the conserved F or W. The order of the fields is J gene, V gene, D gene, clone size, CDR3 protein, CDR3 DNA. D genes are given only for firm matches. Size values are once, few and many counts, or a class for expanded clones, and some rows have none.

J: TRBJ2-5
V: TRBV27
D: TRBD2
size: -
CDR3: CASSFFGGSWGETQYF
DNA: TGTGCCAGCAGTTTTTTCGGGGGGAGTTGGGGAGAGACCCAGTACTTC

J: TRBJ1-6
V: TRBV15
D: -
size: few
CDR3: CATSSEGGLNSPLHF
DNA: TGTGCCACCAGCAGTGAGGGGGGGTTAAATTCACCCCTCCACTTT

J: TRBJ1-1
V: TRBV6-2/TRBV6-3
D: TRBD1
size: -
CDR3: CASSYPGQVMNTEAFF
DNA: TGTGCCAGCAGTTACCCGGGACAGGTGATGAACACTGAAGCTTTCTTT

J: TRBJ2-3
V: TRBV23-1
D: -
size: few
CDR3: CASSLTPGTSTDTQYF
DNA: TGCGCCAGCAGTCTTACCCCCGGGACTAGCACAGATACGCAGTATTTT

J: TRBJ1-3
V: TRBV19
D: -
size: -
CDR3: CASSIQAIGNTIYF
DNA: TGTGCCAGTAGTATCCAGGCCATTGGAAACACCATATATTTT

J: TRBJ2-7
V: TRBV5-1
D: TRBD2
size: once
CDR3: CASRLAGTTSEQYF
DNA: TGCGCCAGTAGGCTAGCGGGGACCACTAGCGAGCAGTACTTC

J: TRBJ2-2
V: TRBV25-1
D: -
size: -
CDR3: CASSEARGYTGELFF
DNA: TGTGCCAGCAGTGAAGCTAGAGGGTACACCGGGGAGCTGTTTTTT

J: TRBJ1-1
V: TRBV14
D: -
size: -
CDR3: CASSQWLTNTEAFF
DNA: TGTGCCAGCAGCCAATGGCTTACAAACACTGAAGCTTTCTTT

J: TRBJ2-7
V: TRBV3-1/TRBV3-2
D: -
size: -
CDR3: CASSQGMQSYEQYF
DNA: TGTGCCAGCAGCCAAGGAATGCAGTCCTACGAGCAGTACTTC

J: TRBJ2-1
V: TRBV5-1
D: TRBD2
size: -
CDR3: CASSGQIGLAVDEQFF
DNA: TGCGCCAGCAGCGGCCAAATAGGACTAGCGGTCGATGAGCAGTTCTTC

J: TRBJ1-1
V: TRBV5-1
D: -
size: -
CDR3: CASSLQGLDTEAFF
DNA: TGCGCCAGCAGCTTACAGGGTCTGGACACTGAAGCTTTCTTT

J: TRBJ1-5
V: TRBV6-6
D: -
size: -
CDR3: CASSYSQGDQPQHF
DNA: TGTGCCAGCAGTTACTCACAGGGCGATCAGCCCCAGCATTTT

J: TRBJ2-3
V: TRBV7-3
D: TRBD1
size: -
CDR3: CASSLNIGTGHTQYF
DNA: TGTGCCAGCAGCTTGAATATCGGGACAGGCCATACGCAGTATTTT

J: TRBJ2-2
V: TRBV29-1
D: TRBD1
size: -
CDR3: CSAGTGGTGELFF
DNA: TGCAGCGCCGGGACAGGGGGAACCGGGGAGCTGTTTTTT

J: TRBJ2-1
V: TRBV9
D: -
size: -
CDR3: CASSVRSGLEQFF
DNA: TGTGCCAGCAGCGTTCGGAGCGGGCTTGAGCAGTTCTTC

J: TRBJ2-7
V: TRBV4-3
D: -
size: -
CDR3: CASSHQGKYEQYF
DNA: TGCGCCAGCAGCCATCAGGGAAAATACGAGCAGTACTTC